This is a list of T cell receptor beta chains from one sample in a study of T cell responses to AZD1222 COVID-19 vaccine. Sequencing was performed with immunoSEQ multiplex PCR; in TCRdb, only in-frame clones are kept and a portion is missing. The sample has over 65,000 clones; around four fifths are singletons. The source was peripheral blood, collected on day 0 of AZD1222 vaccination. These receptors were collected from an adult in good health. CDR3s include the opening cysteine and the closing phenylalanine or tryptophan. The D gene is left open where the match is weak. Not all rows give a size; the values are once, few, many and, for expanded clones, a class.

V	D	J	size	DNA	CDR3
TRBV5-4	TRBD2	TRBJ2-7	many	TGTGCCAGCAGCTTGGCTAGCGGGCCCGAGCAGTACTTC	CASSLASGPEQYF
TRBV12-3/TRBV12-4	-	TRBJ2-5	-	TGTGCCAGCAGTTTTCAAGGGCTGGAGACCCAGTACTTC	CASSFQGLETQYF
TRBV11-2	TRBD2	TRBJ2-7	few	TGTGCCAGCAGCTTCGGGACTAGTGGTAACGAGCAGTACTTC	CASSFGTSGNEQYF
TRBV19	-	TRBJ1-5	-	TGTGCCAGTAGGGGGCAGATCAATCAGCCCCAGCATTTT	CASRGQINQPQHF
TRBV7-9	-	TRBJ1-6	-	TGTGCCAGCAGCTCCGCTCGCGGGGGTGAACGGCTGGGTTCACCCCTCCACTTT	CASSSARGGERLGSPLHF
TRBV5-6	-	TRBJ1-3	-	TGTGCCAGCAGCTCTCGGGACACCTCTGGAAACACCATATATTTT	CASSSRDTSGNTIYF
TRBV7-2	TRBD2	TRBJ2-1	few	TGTGCCAGCAGCTTAGTCCCAGCGGGGTCCTACAATGAGCAGTTCTTC	CASSLVPAGSYNEQFF
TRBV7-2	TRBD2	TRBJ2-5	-	TGTGCCAGCAGTGTCGGCGGGAGTGGAGAGACCCAGTACTTC	CASSVGGSGETQYF
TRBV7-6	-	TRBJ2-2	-	TGTGCCAGCAGCGCCCCAGGGGGGCTACCCGGGGAGCTGTTTTTT	CASSAPGGLPGELFF
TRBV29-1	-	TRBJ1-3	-	TGCAGCGTTGGTGGGGGAGCGAACACCATATATTTT	CSVGGGANTIYF
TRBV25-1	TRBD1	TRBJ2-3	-	TGTGCCAGCAGTGCAGGGGGCGGCAACACAGATACGCAGTATTTT	CASSAGGGNTDTQYF
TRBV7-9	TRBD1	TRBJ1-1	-	TGTGCCAGCAGCTTCACGGGACAGTCTGAAGCTTTCTTT	CASSFTGQSEAFF
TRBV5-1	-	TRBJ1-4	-	TGCGCCAGCAGCTCACAGGGCGGAACTAATGAAAAACTGTTTTTT	CASSSQGGTNEKLFF
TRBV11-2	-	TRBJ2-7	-	TGTGCCAGCAGCTTTCAGGCGAGCTCCTACGAGCAGTACTTC	CASSFQASSYEQYF
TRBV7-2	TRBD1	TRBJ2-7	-	TGTGCCAGCAGCTTCGGACAGGGACCCTACGAGCAGTACTTC	CASSFGQGPYEQYF
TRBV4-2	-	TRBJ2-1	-	TGTGCCAGCAGCCAAGATGACTACTCCAGCGATGAGCAGTTCTTC	CASSQDDYSSDEQFF
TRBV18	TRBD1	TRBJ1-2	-	TGTGCCAGCTCGTACGGACAGGGAGGAAACTATGGCTACACCTTC	CASSYGQGGNYGYTF
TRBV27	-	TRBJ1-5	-	TGTGCCAGCAGTTTATCACGGTGGCAGCCCCAGCATTTT	CASSLSRWQPQHF
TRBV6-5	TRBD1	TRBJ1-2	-	TGTGCCAGCAGTTCCCCTAGGACAGGGAATGGCTACACCTTC	CASSSPRTGNGYTF
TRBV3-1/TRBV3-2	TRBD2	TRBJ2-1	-	TGTGCCAGCAGCCTCACTGTAGCGGGGAGCTTATACAATGAGCAGTTCTTC	CASSLTVAGSLYNEQFF
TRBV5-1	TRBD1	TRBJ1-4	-	TGCGCCAGCAGCCTGTTGGGGACAGAGCATGAAAAACTGTTTTTT	CASSLLGTEHEKLFF
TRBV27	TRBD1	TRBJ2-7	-	TGTGCCAGCAGTTTAGGGTCTGGGACAGAAGGATACGAGCAGTACTTC	CASSLGSGTEGYEQYF
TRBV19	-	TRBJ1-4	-	TGTGCCAGTACACGGACATTAAATGAAAAACTGTTTTTT	CASTRTLNEKLFF
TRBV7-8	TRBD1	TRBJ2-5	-	TGTGCCAGCAACCGGGACAGGGGGGGAGAGACCCAGTACTTC	CASNRDRGGETQYF
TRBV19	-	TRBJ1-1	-	TGTGCCAGTAGTAGGACACCGAACACTGAAGCTTTCTTT	CASSRTPNTEAFF
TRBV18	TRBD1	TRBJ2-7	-	TGTGCCAGCTCACCACCGTCAGGGGGTATCTACGAGCAGTACTTC	CASSPPSGGIYEQYF
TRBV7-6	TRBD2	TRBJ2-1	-	TGTGCCAGCAGCTTAGCAGGGACTAGCGGGGCTCTCAATGAGCAGTTCTTC	CASSLAGTSGALNEQFF
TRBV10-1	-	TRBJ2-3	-	TGCGCCAGCAGTCCCGGGACCCGCACGGGTACGCAGTATTTT	CASSPGTRTGTQYF
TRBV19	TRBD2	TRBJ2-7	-	TGTGCCAGTAGTATCTCCCAACTAGCGGGAGATAGCAACGAGCAGTACTTC	CASSISQLAGDSNEQYF
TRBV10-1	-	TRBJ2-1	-	TGCGCCAGCAGTGAGTCGCAGGGGCAGGACTGGAATGAGCAGTTCTTC	CASSESQGQDWNEQFF
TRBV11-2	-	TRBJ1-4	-	TGTGCCAGCAGTTCTCAGGATAGGGAAAAACTGTTTTTT	CASSSQDREKLFF
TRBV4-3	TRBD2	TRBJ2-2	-	TGCGCCAGCAGCCAAGGGTCTCTAGCGGGAGTGGTCACCGGGGAGCTGTTTTTT	CASSQGSLAGVVTGELFF
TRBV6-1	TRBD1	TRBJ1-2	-	TGTGCCAGCAGTTATACAGGGGTAAACTATGGCTACACCTTC	CASSYTGVNYGYTF
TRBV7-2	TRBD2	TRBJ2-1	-	TGTGCCAGCAGCTTAGTTCCAGCGGGAGTCTCCAATGAGCAGTTCTTC	CASSLVPAGVSNEQFF
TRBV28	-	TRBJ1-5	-	TGTGCCAGCAGTTTATACAGGGTGCCGGGGCCCCAGCATTTT	CASSLYRVPGPQHF
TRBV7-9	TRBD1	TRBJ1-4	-	TGTGCCAGCAGCGCAGACAGGGGGAGCTTTGCAACTAATGAAAAACTGTTTTTT	CASSADRGSFATNEKLFF
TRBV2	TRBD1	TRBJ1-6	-	TGTGCCAGCAGTTTGGACAGGGATAATTCACCCCTCCACTTT	CASSLDRDNSPLHF
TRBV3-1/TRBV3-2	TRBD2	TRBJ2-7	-	TGTGCCAGCAGCCAAGGAATACTACTAGCGGGAGGGCGGTACGAGCAGTACTTC	CASSQGILLAGGRYEQYF
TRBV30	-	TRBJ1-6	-	TGTGCCTGGAGTGTAGGTTCACCCCTCCACTTT	CAWSVGSPLHF
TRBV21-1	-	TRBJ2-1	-	TGTGCCAGCAGCAAGTATAGCGGGGAGGGCGGGCAGTTCTTC	CASSKYSGEGGQFF
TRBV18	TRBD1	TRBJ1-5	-	TGTGCCAGCTCACAGCGACAGGGGGACCAGCCCCAGCATTTT	CASSQRQGDQPQHF
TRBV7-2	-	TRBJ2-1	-	TGTGCCATTTCCTGGGAGTTCAATGAGCAGTTCTTC	CAISWEFNEQFF
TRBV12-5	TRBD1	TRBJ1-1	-	TGTGCTAGTGGTTTGGCGACAGGGAAGAGCGACACTGAAGCTTTCTTT	CASGLATGKSDTEAFF
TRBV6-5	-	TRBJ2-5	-	TGTGCCAGCAGTTACTCGAACAGGGTACAAGAGACCCAGTACTTC	CASSYSNRVQETQYF
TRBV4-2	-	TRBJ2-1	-	TGTGCCAGCAGCCAAGATCTCGACCACAATGAGCAGTTCTTC	CASSQDLDHNEQFF
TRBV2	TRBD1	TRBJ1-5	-	TGTGCCCAAAGAACAGGGGGGCTTGATCAGCCCCAGCATTTT	CAQRTGGLDQPQHF
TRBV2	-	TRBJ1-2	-	TGTGCCGTCTCTGGCTACACCTTC	CAVSGYTF
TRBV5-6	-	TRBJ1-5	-	TGTGCCAGCAGCTTGGGCAGGGTGGGTTTCAATCAGCCCCAGCATTTT	CASSLGRVGFNQPQHF
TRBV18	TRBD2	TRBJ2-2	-	TGTGCCAGCTCTCGGGGGGAGGCGAACACCGGGGAGCTGTTTTTT	CASSRGEANTGELFF
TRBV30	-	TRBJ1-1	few	TGTGCCTGGAGCCTCCTAGGGGGCACTGAAGCTTTCTTT	CAWSLLGGTEAFF
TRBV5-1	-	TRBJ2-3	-	TGCGCCAGCAGCTTCGGTCTTGCATACACAGATACGCAGTATTTT	CASSFGLAYTDTQYF
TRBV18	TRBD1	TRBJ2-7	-	TGTGCCAGCTCACCAACCGGGCCGGGACAGGCCTCCTACGAGCAGTACTTC	CASSPTGPGQASYEQYF
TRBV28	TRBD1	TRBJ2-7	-	TGTGCCAGCAGGCCTACAGGGGCCTACGAGCAGTACTTC	CASRPTGAYEQYF
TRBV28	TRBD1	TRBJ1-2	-	TGTGCCAGCAGCTTCGGGACAGGGGGAGGCTATGGCTACACCTTC	CASSFGTGGGYGYTF
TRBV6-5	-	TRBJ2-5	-	TGTGCCAGCAGGGTGGCGGACAAAGAGACCCAGTACTTC	CASRVADKETQYF
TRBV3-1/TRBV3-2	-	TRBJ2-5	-	TGTGCCAGCAGCCAACTGGGGTTCGAGACCCAGTACTTC	CASSQLGFETQYF
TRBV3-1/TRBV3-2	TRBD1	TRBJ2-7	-	TGTGCCAGCAGCCCTCCCGGGACAGGGGAGAGGGAGCAGTACTTC	CASSPPGTGEREQYF
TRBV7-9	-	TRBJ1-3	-	TGTGCCAGCAGCTTCCGGGGGGCGACCTCTGGAAACACCATATATTTT	CASSFRGATSGNTIYF
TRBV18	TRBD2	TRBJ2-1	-	TGTGCCAGCTCCCCGACTAGCGGCCGCTACAATGAGCAGTTCTTC	CASSPTSGRYNEQFF
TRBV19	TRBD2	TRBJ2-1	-	TGTGCCAGTAGTCTAAGCGGGGACGCCTACAATGAGCAGTTCTTC	CASSLSGDAYNEQFF